A single sample gave rise to the 7 T cell receptor beta chains below, sequenced in a study of T cell responses to AZD1222 COVID-19 vaccine. TCRdb keeps only in-frame clones here, not all; method: immunoSEQ multiplex PCR. In the table there are 65,000 or so clones, 65% to 85% of which are singletons. Source: peripheral blood, taken on day 0 of AZD1222 vaccination. The source is an adult in good health.

The chain combines TRBV5-1 with TRBJ2-1; no clear D. The CDR3 spans 12 residues. V was shortened by 4 bases and J by 3 bases, with 5 bases between the two germline ends. Germline CDR1 is SGHRS and CDR2 is YFSETQ. The CDR3 sequence: CASSGDYNEQFF. CDR3 DNA: TGCGCCAGCAGCGGCGACTACAATGAGCAGTTCTTC.

The chain has TRBV2 and TRBJ2-7, with 8 bases that match TRBD1. Trimming removed 3 bases from V and 0 bases from J; junction bases left unmatched: 7. The length of the CDR3 is 16 residues. Germline V gene data show CDR1 as SNHLY and CDR2 as FYNNEI. In DNA form, the CDR3 reads TGTGCCAGCAGTGATTTAAGACAGGGGAGCTCCTACGAGCAGTACTTC. Translating it yields CASSDLRQGSSYEQYF.

This clone was recorded once. J is TRBJ1-3 and V is TRBV15; weak D call: TRBD1 (5 bases). In germline, CDR1 is LNHNV, CDR2 YYDKDF (reference sequence). The CDR3 spans 17 residues. Between the trimmed V and J ends, which lost 0 bases and 4 bases, there was a span of 16 bases. This CDR3 reads CATSRDGGALGGNTIYF. The CDR3 DNA reads as TGTGCCACCAGCAGAGATGGCGGGGCGCTGGGGGGAAACACCATATATTTT.

Points on this clone: A read error may produce the germline difference seen at one junction end. The rearrangement uses TRBV6-2 or TRBV6-3 and TRBJ2-7; 9 nucleotides align to TRBD1. The length of the CDR3 is 13 residues. The germline V gene encodes CDR1 MNHEY and CDR2 SVGEGT. The CDR3 sequence: CVSRPGDRDEQYF. The DNA of the CDR3 is TGTGTCAGCAGGCCTGGGGACAGGGACGAGCAGTACTTC.

The gene calls are TRBV25-1 and TRBJ2-7; TRBD1 matches 8 bases. The CDR3 runs to 13 residues. Germline V gives CDR1 MGHDK, CDR2 SYGVNS. Unmatched junction bases numbered 8, after V lost 10 bases and J lost 3 bases. The CDR3 loop is CATGQGGLYEQYF. The CDR3 DNA follows: TGTGCCACCGGACAGGGAGGCCTCTACGAGCAGTACTTC.

The V and J genes are TRBV5-1 and TRBJ1-1; 8 nucleotides agree with TRBD1. Germline V gene data show CDR1 as SGHRS and CDR2 as YFSETQ. The CDR3 is 15 amino acids. V lost 3 bases to trimming and J lost 1 base; unmatched junction nucleotides: 5. The CDR3, as DNA: TGCGCCAGCAGCTATAGGACAGGGAGGAACACTGAAGCTTTCTTT. Translation gives CASSYRTGRNTEAFF.

In its sample, this clone was seen once. This chain joins TRBV2 and TRBJ1-5, with 7 bases matching TRBD1. This CDR3 has 15 residues. The trim removed 5 bases at V and 4 bases at J, leaving 8 bases unmatched. Per germline, CDR1 SNHLY and CDR2 FYNNEI. The CDR3 coding sequence is TGTGCCAGCAGTCCAAGGACAGGAAGGAATCAGCCCCAGCATTTT. Translating it yields CASSPRTGRNQPQHF.